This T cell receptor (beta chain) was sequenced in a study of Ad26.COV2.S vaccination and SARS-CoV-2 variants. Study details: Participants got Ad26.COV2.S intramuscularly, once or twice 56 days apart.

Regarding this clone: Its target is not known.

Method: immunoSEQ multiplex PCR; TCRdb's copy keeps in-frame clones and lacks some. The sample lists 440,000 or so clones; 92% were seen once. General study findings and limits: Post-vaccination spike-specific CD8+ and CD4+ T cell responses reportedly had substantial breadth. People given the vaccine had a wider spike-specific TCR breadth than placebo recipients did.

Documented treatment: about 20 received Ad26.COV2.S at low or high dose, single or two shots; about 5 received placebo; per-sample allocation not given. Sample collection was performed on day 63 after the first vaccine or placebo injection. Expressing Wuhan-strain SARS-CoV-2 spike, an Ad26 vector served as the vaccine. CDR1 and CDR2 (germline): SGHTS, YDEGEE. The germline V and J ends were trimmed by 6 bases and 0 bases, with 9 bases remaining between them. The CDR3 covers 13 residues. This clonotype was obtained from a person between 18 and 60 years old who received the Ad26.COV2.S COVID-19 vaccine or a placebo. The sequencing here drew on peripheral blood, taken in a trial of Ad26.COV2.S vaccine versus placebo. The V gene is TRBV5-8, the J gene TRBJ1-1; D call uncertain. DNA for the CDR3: TGTGCCAGCATCGGTCAAATGAACACTGAAGCTTTCTTT. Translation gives CASIGQMNTEAFF.